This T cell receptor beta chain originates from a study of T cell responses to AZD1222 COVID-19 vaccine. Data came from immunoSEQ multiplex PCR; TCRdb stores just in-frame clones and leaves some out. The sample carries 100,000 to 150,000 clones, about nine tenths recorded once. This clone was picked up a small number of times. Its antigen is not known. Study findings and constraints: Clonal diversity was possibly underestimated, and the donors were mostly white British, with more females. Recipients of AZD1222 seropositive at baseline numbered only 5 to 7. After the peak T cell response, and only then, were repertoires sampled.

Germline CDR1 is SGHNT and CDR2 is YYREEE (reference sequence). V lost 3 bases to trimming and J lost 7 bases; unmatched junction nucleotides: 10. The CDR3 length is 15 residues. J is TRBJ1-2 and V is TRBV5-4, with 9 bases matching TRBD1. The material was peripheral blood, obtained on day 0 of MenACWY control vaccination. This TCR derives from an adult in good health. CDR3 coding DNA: TGTGCCAGCAGCTCCCCCAGGACAGGGGATTTTGGCTACACCTTC. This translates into CASSSPRTGDFGYTF.